This TCR beta chain came from a study of blood T cell repertoires in COVID-19. Profiled with immunoSEQ multiplex PCR; TCRdb holds only in-frame clones, not every one. The sample has tens of thousands of clones, roughly 83% seen once. The germline V gene has CDR1 SGHNT and CDR2 YENEEA. The V and J ends lost 4 bases and 4 bases respectively, with 10 bases between them. This CDR3 is 13 amino acids long. What was sequenced was peripheral blood. The receptor comes from a woman older than 75 with active or convalescent COVID-19. The chain combines TRBV11-3 with TRBJ2-5; tentative D call: TRBD2 (5 bases). CDR3 sequence reads: CASSYGGPETQYF. The DNA for the CDR3 is TGTGCCAGCAGCTATGGAGGCCCAGAGACCCAGTACTTC.